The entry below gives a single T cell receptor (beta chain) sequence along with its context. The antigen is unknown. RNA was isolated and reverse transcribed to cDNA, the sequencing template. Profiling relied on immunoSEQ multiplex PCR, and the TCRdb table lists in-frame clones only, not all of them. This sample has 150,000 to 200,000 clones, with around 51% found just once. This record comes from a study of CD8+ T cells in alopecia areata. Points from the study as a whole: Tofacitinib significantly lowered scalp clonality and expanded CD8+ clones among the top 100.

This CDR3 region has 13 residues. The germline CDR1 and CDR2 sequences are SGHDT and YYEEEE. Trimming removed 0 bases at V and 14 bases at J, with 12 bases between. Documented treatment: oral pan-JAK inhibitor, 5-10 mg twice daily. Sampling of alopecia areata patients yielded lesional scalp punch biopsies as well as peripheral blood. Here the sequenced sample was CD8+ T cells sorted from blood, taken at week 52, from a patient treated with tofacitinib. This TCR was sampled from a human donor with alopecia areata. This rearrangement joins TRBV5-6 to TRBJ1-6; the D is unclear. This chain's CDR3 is CASSLVAAGSLHF. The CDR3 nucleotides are TGTGCCAGCAGCTTGGTGGCGGCGGGGTCCCTCCACTTT.